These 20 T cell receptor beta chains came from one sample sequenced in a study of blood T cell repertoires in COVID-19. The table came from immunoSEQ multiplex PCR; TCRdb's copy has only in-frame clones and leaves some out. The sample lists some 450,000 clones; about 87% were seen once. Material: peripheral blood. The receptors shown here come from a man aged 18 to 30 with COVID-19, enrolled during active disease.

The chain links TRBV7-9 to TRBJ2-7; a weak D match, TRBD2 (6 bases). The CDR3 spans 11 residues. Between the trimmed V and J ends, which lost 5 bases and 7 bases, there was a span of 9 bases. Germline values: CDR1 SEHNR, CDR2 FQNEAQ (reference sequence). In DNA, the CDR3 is TGTGCCAGCAGCGGGGACTTTGAGCAGTACTTC. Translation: CASSGDFEQYF. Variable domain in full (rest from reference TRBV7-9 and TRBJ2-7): DTGVSQNPRHKITKRGQNVTFRCDPISEHNRLYWYRQTLGQGPEFLTYFQNEAQLEKSRLLSDRFSAERPKGSFSTLEIQRTEQGDSAMYLCASSGDFEQYFGPGTRLTVT.

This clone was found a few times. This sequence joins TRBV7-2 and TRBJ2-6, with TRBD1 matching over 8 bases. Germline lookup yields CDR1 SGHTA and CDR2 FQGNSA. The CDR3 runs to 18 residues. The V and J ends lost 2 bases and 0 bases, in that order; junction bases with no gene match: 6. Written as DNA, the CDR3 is TGTGCCAGCAGCTTATACAGGGGGTACTTCTCTGGGGCCAACGTCCTGACTTTC. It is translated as CASSLYRGYFSGANVLTF.

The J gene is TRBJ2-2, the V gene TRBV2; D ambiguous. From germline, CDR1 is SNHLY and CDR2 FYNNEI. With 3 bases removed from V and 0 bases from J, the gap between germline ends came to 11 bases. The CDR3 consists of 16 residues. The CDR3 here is CASSDVVRSNTGELFF. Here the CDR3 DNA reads TGTGCCAGCAGTGATGTCGTCAGATCGAACACCGGGGAGCTGTTTTTT.

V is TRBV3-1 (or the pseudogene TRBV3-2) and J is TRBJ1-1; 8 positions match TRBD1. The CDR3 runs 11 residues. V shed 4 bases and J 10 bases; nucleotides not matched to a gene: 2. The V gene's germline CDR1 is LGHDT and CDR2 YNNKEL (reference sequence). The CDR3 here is CASSRQGAAFF. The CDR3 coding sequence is TGTGCCAGCAGCCGGCAGGGGGCAGCTTTCTTT.

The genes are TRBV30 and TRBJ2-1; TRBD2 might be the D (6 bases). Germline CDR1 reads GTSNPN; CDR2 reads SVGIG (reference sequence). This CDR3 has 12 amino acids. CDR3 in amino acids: CAYGTGYNEQFF. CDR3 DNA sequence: TGTGCTTATGGGACTGGCTACAATGAGCAGTTCTTC.

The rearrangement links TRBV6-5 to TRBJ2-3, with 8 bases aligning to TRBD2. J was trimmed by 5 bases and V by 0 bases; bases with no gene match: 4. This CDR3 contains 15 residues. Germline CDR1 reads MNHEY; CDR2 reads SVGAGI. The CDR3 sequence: CASSYSPGGVDTQYF. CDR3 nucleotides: TGTGCCAGCAGTTACTCGCCCGGGGGGGTAGATACGCAGTATTTT.

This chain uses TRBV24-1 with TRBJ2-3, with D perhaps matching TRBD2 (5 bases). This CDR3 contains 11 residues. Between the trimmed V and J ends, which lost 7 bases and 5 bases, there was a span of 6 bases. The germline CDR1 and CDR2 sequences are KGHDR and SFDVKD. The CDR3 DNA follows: TGTGCCACCAGGGAGGAAGATACGCAGTATTTT. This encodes CATREEDTQYF.

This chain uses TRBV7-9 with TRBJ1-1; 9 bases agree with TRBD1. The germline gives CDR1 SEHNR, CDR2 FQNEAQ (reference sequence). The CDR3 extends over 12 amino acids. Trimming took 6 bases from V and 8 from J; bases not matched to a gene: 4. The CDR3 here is CASRGQGPEAFF. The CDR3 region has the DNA TGTGCCAGCAGAGGACAGGGGCCGGAAGCTTTCTTT.

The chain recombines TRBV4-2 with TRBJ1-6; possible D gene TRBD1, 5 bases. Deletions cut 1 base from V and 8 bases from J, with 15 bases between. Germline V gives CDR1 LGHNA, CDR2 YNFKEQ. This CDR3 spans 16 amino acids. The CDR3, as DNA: TGTGCCAGCAGCCAAGCGCCCGGGGGGAGGGATTCACCCCTCCACTTT. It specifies CASSQAPGGRDSPLHF.

CDR3 DNA: TGTGCCAGCTCACCACCAGGAGGGGGGGCTTCTTTCAACACTGAAGCTTTCTTT. Residues: CASSPPGGGASFNTEAFF. The chain is built from TRBV18 and TRBJ1-1, with D perhaps matching TRBD1 (6 bases). This CDR3 spans 18 amino acids. V lost 0 bases and J 2 bases, leaving 19 bases between the germline ends. Germline V lookup: CDR1 KGHSH, CDR2 LQKENI.

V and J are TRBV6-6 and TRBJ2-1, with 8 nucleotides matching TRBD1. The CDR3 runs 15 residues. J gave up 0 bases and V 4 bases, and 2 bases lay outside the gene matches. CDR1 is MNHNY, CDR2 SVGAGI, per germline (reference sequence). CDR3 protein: CASSWTGSSYNEQFF. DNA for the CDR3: TGTGCCAGCAGTTGGACAGGGAGCTCCTACAATGAGCAGTTCTTC.

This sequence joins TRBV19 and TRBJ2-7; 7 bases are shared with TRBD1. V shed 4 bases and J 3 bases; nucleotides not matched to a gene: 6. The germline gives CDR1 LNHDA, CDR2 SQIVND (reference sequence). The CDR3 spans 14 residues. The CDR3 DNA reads TGTGCCAGTAGTACCGGGACAGCCGACTACGAGCAGTACTTC. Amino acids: CASSTGTADYEQYF. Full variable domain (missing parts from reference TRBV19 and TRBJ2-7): DGGITQSPKYLFRKEGQNVTLSCEQNLNHDAMYWYRQDPGQGLRLIYYSQIVNDFQKGDIAEGYSVSREKKESFPLTVTSAQKNPTAFYLCASSTGTADYEQYFGPGTRLTVT.

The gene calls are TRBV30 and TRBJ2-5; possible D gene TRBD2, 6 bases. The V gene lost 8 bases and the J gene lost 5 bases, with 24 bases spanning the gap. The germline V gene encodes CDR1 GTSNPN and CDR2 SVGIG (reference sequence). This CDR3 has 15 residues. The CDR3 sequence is CAGPSGDCPGETQYF. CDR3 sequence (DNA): TGTGCCGGACCTTCGGGGGACTGTCCGGGGGAGACCCAGTACTTC.

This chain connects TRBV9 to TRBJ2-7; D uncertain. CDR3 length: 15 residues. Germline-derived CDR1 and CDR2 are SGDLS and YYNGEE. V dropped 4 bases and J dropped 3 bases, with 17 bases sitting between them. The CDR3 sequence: CASSSTGDQYYEQYF. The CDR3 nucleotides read TGTGCCAGCAGCTCAACCGGAGACCAGTACTACGAGCAGTACTTC. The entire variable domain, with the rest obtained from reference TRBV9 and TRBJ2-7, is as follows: DSGVTQTPKHLITATGQRVTLRCSPRSGDLSVYWYQQSLDQGLQFLIQYYNGEERAKGNILERFSAQQFPDLHSELNLSSLELGDSALYFCASSSTGDQYYEQYFGPGTRLTVT.

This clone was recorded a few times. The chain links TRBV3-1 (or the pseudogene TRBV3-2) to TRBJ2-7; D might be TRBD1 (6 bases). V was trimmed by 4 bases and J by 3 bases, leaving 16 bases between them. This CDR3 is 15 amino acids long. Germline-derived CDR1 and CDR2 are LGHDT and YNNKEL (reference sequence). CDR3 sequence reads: CASSLTGGQGYEQYF. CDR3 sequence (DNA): TGTGCCAGCAGCCTTACTGGGGGCCAGGGCTACGAGCAGTACTTC.

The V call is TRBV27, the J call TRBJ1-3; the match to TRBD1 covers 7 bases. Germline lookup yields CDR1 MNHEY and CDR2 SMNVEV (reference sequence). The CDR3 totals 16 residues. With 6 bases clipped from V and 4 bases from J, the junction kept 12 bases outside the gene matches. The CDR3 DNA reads TGTGCCAGCAGGAGCAACACAGGGGCGCGAGGAAACACCATATATTTT. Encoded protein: CASRSNTGARGNTIYF.

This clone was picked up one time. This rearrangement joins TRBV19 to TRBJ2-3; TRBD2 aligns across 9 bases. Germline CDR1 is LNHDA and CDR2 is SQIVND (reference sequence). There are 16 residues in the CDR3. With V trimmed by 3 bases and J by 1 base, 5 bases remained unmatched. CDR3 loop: CASSMWRGGRTDTQYF. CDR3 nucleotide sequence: TGTGCCAGTAGTATGTGGCGGGGGGGCCGCACAGATACGCAGTATTTT.

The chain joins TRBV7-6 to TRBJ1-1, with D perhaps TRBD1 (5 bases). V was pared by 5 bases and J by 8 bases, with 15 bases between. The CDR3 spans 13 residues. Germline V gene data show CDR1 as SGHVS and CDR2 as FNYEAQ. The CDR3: CASSDGRDSEAFF. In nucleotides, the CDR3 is TGTGCCAGCAGCGACGGGAGGGACTCCGAAGCTTTCTTT.

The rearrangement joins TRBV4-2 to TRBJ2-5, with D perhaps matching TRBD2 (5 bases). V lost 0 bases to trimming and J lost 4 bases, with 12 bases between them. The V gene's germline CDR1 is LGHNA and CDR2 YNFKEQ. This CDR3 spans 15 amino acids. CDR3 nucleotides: TGTGCCAGCAGCCAAGAAACTACGGGAACAGAGACCCAGTACTTC. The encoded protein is CASSQETTGTETQYF.

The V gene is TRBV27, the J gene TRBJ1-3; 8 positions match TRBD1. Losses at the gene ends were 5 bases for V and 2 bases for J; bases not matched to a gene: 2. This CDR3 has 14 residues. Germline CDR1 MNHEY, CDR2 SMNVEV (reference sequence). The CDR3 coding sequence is TGTGCCAGCAGTCCACAGGGGGCTGGAAACACCATATATTTT. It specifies CASSPQGAGNTIYF.